The source of this T cell receptor beta chain is a study of blood T cells in healthy people across ages. Donors gave approximately 9.9 milliliters of peripheral blood apiece. They isolated at least 7 million PBMCs from each sample. Combining a sample-barcoded 5' primer with a J-beta primer mix, a second PCR ran for about 7 to 11 cycles. TCRdb re-called the 5' RACE reads through MiXCR, storing one row per CDR3 protein. The table has roughly 1.5 million distinct CDR3 sequences, 35% to 45% seen once. This CDR3 has 15 amino acids. Germline lookup yields CDR1 SQVTM and CDR2 ANQGSEA. V gave up 1 base and J gave up 4 bases; unmatched junction bases: 4.

The sample taken for sequencing was blood. This chain uses TRBV29-1 with TRBJ2-1, with TRBD2 identical over 10 bases. The clonotype comes from a woman aged 18-30 years in good health. CDR3 residues: CSVEGLAGVYNEQFF. The CDR3 DNA reads as TGCAGCGTTGAAGGGCTAGCGGGAGTATACAATGAGCAGTTCTTC.